This TCR beta chain originates from a study of blood T cell repertoires in COVID-19. Trimming cost V 1 base and J 6 bases, with 12 bases left between them. The CDR3 is 14 amino acids. Germline CDR1 is SEHNR and CDR2 is FQNEAQ (reference sequence). The method was immunoSEQ multiplex PCR; TCRdb's version includes in-frame clones alone and lacks a portion of them. Of approximately 400,000 clones in the sample, roughly four fifths were seen once. Cohort 3 donors were reported recovered after two negative PCRs, clearance, or symptom resolution. This clone was counted only a few times. The material sequenced was PBMCs or T cells enriched from blood (not recorded which). This clonotype originated in a woman between 45 and 65 years old who had recovered from COVID-19. This chain links TRBV7-9 with TRBJ1-1; the D gene is possibly TRBD1 (5 bases). Here the CDR3 reads CASSLEGAGAEAFF. The CDR3 DNA follows: TGTGCCAGCAGCTTAGAAGGAGCGGGGGCTGAAGCTTTCTTT. The whole variable domain, filled in from reference TRBV7-9 and TRBJ1-1, reads DTGVSQNPRHKITKRGQNVTFRCDPISEHNRLYWYRQTLGQGPEFLTYFQNEAQLEKSRLLSDRFSAERPKGSFSTLEIQRTEQGDSAMYLCASSLEGAGAEAFFGQGTRLTVV.